A single sample gave rise to the 14 T cell receptor beta chains below, sequenced in a study of T cell responses to AZD1222 COVID-19 vaccine. Produced via immunoSEQ multiplex PCR; TCRdb's table is partial and in-frame only. The repertoire consists of 130,000 to 150,000 clones, with about nine tenths occurring once and the leading ten covering less than 2%. Sequenced material: peripheral blood, taken 28 days after the second AZD1222 dose. The receptors originated from an adult who received the AZD1222 COVID-19 vaccine.

The CDR3 spells CAWRASGSKYEQYF. CDR3 nucleotides: TGTGCCTGGAGAGCTAGCGGGAGTAAGTACGAGCAGTACTTC. V and J are TRBV30 and TRBJ2-7, with 10 bases fitting TRBD2. Germline V gene data show CDR1 as GTSNPN and CDR2 as SVGIG (reference sequence). Losses at the gene ends were 3 bases for V and 4 bases for J; bases not matched to a gene: 6. The length of the CDR3 is 14 residues.

The chain has TRBV6-5 and TRBJ1-1, with D maybe TRBD1 (6 bases). V lost 10 bases and J lost 4, with 19 bases in between. The V gene's germline CDR1 is MNHEY and CDR2 SVGAGI. The length of the CDR3 is 14 residues. CDR3 protein: CATRFPSGATEAFF. The CDR3 coding sequence is TGTGCCACCAGATTTCCTTCAGGGGCCACTGAAGCTTTCTTT.

The rearrangement uses TRBV5-6 and TRBJ1-2; 8 bases fit TRBD1. The CDR3 has 16 residues. V shed 1 base and J 4 bases; nucleotides not matched to a gene: 9. Germline V lookup: CDR1 SGHDT, CDR2 YYEEEE. The CDR3 loop reads CASSLRDGQGIYGYTF. In DNA form, the CDR3 reads TGTGCCAGCAGCTTGAGGGACGGACAGGGAATCTATGGCTACACCTTC. Filled out from reference TRBV5-6 and TRBJ1-2, the complete variable domain reads DAGVTQSPTHLIKTRGQQVTLRCSPKSGHDTVSWYQQALGQGPQFIFQYYEEEERQRGNFPDRFSGHQFPNYSSELNVNALLLGDSALYLCASSLRDGQGIYGYTFGSGTRLTVV.

The rearrangement joins TRBV19 to TRBJ1-2, with D perhaps matching TRBD1 (5 bases). The length of the CDR3 is 15 residues. CDR1 and CDR2 (germline): LNHDA, SQIVND (reference sequence). Trimming left V 7 bases short and J 2 bases short, with 17 bases between. CDR3: CASTTGTLSNYGYTF. The CDR3 region has the DNA TGTGCCAGTACCACCGGGACCCTATCAAACTATGGCTACACCTTC. The full variable domain, with the rest looked up from reference TRBV19 and TRBJ1-2, is DGGITQSPKYLFRKEGQNVTLSCEQNLNHDAMYWYRQDPGQGLRLIYYSQIVNDFQKGDIAEGYSVSREKKESFPLTVTSAQKNPTAFYLCASTTGTLSNYGYTFGSGTRLTVV.

This clone was found once. This rearrangement joins TRBV18 to TRBJ2-3; no firm D call. CDR3 size: 13 residues. In germline, CDR1 is KGHSH, CDR2 LQKENI. V lost 4 bases and J 2 bases, leaving 7 bases between the germline ends. The CDR3 DNA sequence: TGTGCCAGCTCACTGGACGACACAGATACGCAGTATTTT. It yields the protein CASSLDDTDTQYF.

This clone was recorded only once. The chain links TRBV6-5 to TRBJ2-7; 12 nucleotides align to TRBD2. Per the germline V gene, CDR1 is MNHEY and CDR2 is SVGAGI. V shed 5 bases, J shed 6 bases, and the junction held 8 bases outside the gene matches. The CDR3 spans 15 residues. CDR3 residues: CASSTSSGRAGEQYF. DNA of the CDR3: TGTGCCAGCAGTACCTCTAGCGGGAGGGCCGGCGAGCAGTACTTC.

The rearrangement links TRBV11-3 to TRBJ2-1, with D perhaps TRBD1 (6 bases). The V end lost 3 bases, the J end lost 5 bases, and 8 bases lay between the germline ends. The germline CDR1 and CDR2 sequences are SGHNT and YENEEA. The CDR3 covers 13 residues. CDR3 protein: CASSLNRDNEQFF. DNA for the CDR3: TGTGCCAGCAGCTTGAACAGGGACAATGAGCAGTTCTTC. The whole variable domain, remainder taken from reference TRBV11-3 and TRBJ2-1, is EAGVVQSPRYKIIEKKQPVAFWCNPISGHNTLYWYLQNLGQGPELLIRYENEEAVDDSQLPKDRFSAERLKGVDSTLKIQPAELGDSAVYLCASSLNRDNEQFFGPGTRLTVL.

The V call is TRBV29-1, the J call TRBJ2-7, with D unclear. CDR1 and CDR2 from the germline V gene are SQVTM and ANQGSEA. The CDR3 runs to 12 residues. Deletions cut 3 bases from V and 2 bases from J, with 8 bases between. CDR3 region: CSVDGGAYEQYF. CDR3 nucleotides: TGCAGCGTTGATGGTGGAGCCTACGAGCAGTACTTC.

This clone was detected only a few times. V usage is TRBV28 and J usage is TRBJ2-7; 12 positions agree with TRBD2. The CDR3 contains 14 residues. Trimming at V came to 10 bases and at J to 2 bases, leaving 6 bases not matched to a gene. Per germline, CDR1 MDHEN and CDR2 SYDVKM. Written as DNA, the CDR3 is TGTGCCACCAGACTAGCGGGAGCCGCCTACGAGCAGTACTTC. Amino acids: CATRLAGAAYEQYF.

V and J are TRBV6-8 and TRBJ2-3; TRBD2 might be the D (6 bases). V was pared by 8 bases and J by 1 base, with 16 bases between. Germline V gene lookup returns CDR1 MNHGY and CDR2 SAAAGT. The CDR3 is made up of 15 amino acids. The CDR3 DNA reads TGTGCCAGCCCCACACTCGGGGGACGCACAGATACGCAGTATTTT. Protein: CASPTLGGRTDTQYF.

This clone was observed a few times. The gene calls are TRBV30 and TRBJ1-6; D possibly corresponds to TRBD1 (5 bases). This CDR3 comprises 13 residues. The V end lost 3 bases, the J end lost 8 bases, and 11 bases lay between the germline ends. The V gene's germline CDR1 is GTSNPN and CDR2 SVGIG (reference sequence). The CDR3 sequence: CAWSPQGYSPLHF. In nucleotides, the CDR3 is TGTGCCTGGAGCCCTCAGGGTTATTCACCCCTCCACTTT. Full variable domain (remainder filled in from reference TRBV30 and TRBJ1-6): SQTIHQWPATLVQPVGSPLSLECTVEGTSNPNLYWYRQAAGRGLQLLFYSVGIGQISSEVPQNLSASRPQDRQFILSSKKLLLSDSGFYLCAWSPQGYSPLHFGNGTRLTVT.

The V and J genes are TRBV25-1 and TRBJ1-6; D may be TRBD1 (5 bases). Germline lookup yields CDR1 MGHDK and CDR2 SYGVNS. The CDR3 has 13 residues. V was shortened by 5 bases and J by 8 bases, with 10 bases between the two germline ends. CDR3 in amino acids: CASSTRGDSPLHF. Written as DNA, the CDR3 is TGTGCCAGCAGTACTCGAGGGGATTCACCCCTCCACTTT.

A single count supports this clone. The gene calls are TRBV6-5 and TRBJ2-2, with D possibly being TRBD1 (6 bases). The V end lost 5 bases, the J end lost 6 bases, and 10 bases lay between the germline ends. The CDR3 is made up of 13 amino acids. Germline V lookup: CDR1 MNHEY, CDR2 SVGAGI. The CDR3 DNA is TGTGCCAGCAGTCGGCAGGGGCCCGGGGAGCTGTTTTTT. This sequence encodes CASSRQGPGELFF.

This chain links TRBV2 with TRBJ2-3; possible D gene TRBD2, 5 bases. The germline V gene encodes CDR1 SNHLY and CDR2 FYNNEI. The CDR3 sequence is 14 residues long. The ends were cut back, 2 bases at V and 4 bases at J, with 10 bases in the middle. The DNA for the CDR3 is TGTGCCAGCAGTGAACAAGTCGGGGCAGATACGCAGTATTTT. This translates into CASSEQVGADTQYF.